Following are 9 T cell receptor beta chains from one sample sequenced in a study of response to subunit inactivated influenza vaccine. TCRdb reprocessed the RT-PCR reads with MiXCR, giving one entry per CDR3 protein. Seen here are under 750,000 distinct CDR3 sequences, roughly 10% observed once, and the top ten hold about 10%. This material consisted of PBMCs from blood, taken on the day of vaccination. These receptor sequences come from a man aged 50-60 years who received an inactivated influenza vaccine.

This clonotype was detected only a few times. This chain's CDR3 is CASSLTVLNIQYF. The CDR3, as DNA: TGTGCCAGCAGCCTGACAGTTTTGAACATTCAGTACTTC. J is TRBJ2-4 and V is TRBV6-2 or TRBV6-3; D is perhaps TRBD1 (5 bases). Germline-derived CDR1 and CDR2 are MNHEY and SVGEGT. This CDR3 spans 13 amino acids. With 6 bases removed from V and 7 bases from J, the gap between germline ends came to 13 bases.

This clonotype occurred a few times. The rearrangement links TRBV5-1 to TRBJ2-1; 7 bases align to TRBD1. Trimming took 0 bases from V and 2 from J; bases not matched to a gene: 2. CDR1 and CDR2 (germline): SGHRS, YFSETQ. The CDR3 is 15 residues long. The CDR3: CASSLGDSPYNEQFF. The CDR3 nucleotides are TGCGCCAGCAGCTTGGGGGACAGCCCCTACAATGAGCAGTTCTTC.

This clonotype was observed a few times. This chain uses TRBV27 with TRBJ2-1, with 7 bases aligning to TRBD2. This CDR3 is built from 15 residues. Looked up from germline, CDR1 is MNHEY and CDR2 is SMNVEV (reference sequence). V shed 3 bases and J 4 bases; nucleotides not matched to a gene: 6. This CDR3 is CASSFSSGAYNEQFF. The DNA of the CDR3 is TGTGCCAGCAGTTTTTCAAGCGGGGCTTACAATGAGCAGTTCTTC.

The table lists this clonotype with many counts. The CDR3 spells CASSRAYGYQETQYF. CDR3 in DNA: TGTGCCAGCAGCCGGGCCTACGGATATCAAGAGACCCAGTACTTC. V is TRBV7-2 and J is TRBJ2-5; D remains ambiguous. The CDR3 consists of 15 residues. Germline assignment: CDR1 SGHTA and CDR2 FQGNSA. Trimming left V 5 bases short and J 2 bases short, with 15 bases between.

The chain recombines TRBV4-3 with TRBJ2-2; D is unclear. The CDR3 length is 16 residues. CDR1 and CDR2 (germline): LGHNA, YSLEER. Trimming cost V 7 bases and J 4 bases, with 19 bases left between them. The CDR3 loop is CASTTTLPHITGELFF. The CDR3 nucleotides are TGCGCCAGCACCACAACACTACCCCACATCACCGGGGAGCTGTTTTTT.

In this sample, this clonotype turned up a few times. The DNA of the CDR3 is TGCAGTGCGGAAACAGGGAGCCCCTACGAGCAGTACTTC. This gives the protein CSAETGSPYEQYF. The V gene is TRBV20-1, the J gene TRBJ2-7; D might be TRBD1 (6 bases). Germline V gives CDR1 DFQATT, CDR2 SNEGSKA (reference sequence). The CDR3 consists of 13 residues. Trimming shortened V by 6 bases and J by 2 bases, and 14 bases separated the two germline ends.

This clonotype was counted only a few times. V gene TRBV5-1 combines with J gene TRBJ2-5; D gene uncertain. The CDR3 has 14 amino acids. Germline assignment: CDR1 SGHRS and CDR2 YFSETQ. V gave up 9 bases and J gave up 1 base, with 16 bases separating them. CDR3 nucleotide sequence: TGCGCCACCGCCGCCGGACCGGTCCAAGAGACCCAGTACTTC. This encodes CATAAGPVQETQYF.

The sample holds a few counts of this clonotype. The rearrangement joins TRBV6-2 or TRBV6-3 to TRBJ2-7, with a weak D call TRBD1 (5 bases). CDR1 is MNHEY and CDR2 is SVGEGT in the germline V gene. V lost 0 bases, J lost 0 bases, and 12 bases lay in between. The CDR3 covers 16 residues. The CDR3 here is CASSYSSDRPSYEQYF. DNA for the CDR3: TGTGCCAGCAGTTACTCCAGCGACAGACCCTCCTACGAGCAGTACTTC.

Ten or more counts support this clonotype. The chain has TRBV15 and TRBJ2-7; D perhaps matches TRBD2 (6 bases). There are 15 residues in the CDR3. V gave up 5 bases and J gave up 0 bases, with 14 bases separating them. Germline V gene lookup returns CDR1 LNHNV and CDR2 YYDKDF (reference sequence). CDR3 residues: CATSLGVAVSYEQYF. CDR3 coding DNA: TGTGCCACCAGCCTCGGGGTAGCGGTCTCCTACGAGCAGTACTTC.